These 24 T cell receptor beta chains were sequenced from one sample in a study of blood T cell repertoires in COVID-19 (dated by TCRdb to about 2020). The library came from the immunoSEQ multiplex PCR assay. TCRdb mirrors the immuneACCESS table, restricted to in-frame sequences. Some clones are absent from its copies; in checked studies, under half trace to an unresolved V gene, and the reason for the others is unknown. This sample is represented by fewer than 80,000 clones; more than 75% of them were singletons. The ten largest clones add up to approximately 0.93% of the sample. The source material was peripheral blood. The receptors were sampled from a man between 70 and 80 years old with acute or convalescent COVID-19.

The chain uses TRBV5-1 and TRBJ2-5; 7 bases line up with TRBD2. Looked up from germline, CDR1 is SGHRS and CDR2 is YFSETQ. The length of the CDR3 is 15 residues. V shed 3 bases and J 9 bases; nucleotides not matched to a gene: 14. CDR3 protein: CASSSSTTERDAQYF. CDR3 bases: TGCGCCAGCAGCTCCTCGACTACTGAGCGGGACGCCCAGTACTTC.

The chain combines TRBV14 with TRBJ1-2; D gene unclear. Trimming removed 4 bases from V and 2 bases from J, with 8 bases in between. Germline assignment: CDR1 SGHDN and CDR2 FVKESK. CDR3 size: 13 residues. This CDR3 is CASSLTRNYGYTF. In DNA form, the CDR3 reads TGTGCCAGCAGCCTAACACGAAACTATGGCTACACCTTC. Full variable domain (outside the CDR3, taken from reference TRBV14 and TRBJ1-2): EAGVTQFPSHSVIEKGQTVTLRCDPISGHDNLYWYRRVMGKEIKFLLHFVKESKQDESGMPNNRFLAERTGGTYSTLKVQPAELEDSGVYFCASSLTRNYGYTFGSGTRLTVV.

The chain is built from TRBV11-2 and TRBJ1-1, with no clear D. The germline CDR1 and CDR2 sequences are SGHAT and FQNNGV. The V end was cut by 3 bases, the J end by 2 bases, with 7 bases between. The CDR3 covers 13 residues. The CDR3 sequence: CASSFSPNTEAFF. DNA of the CDR3: TGTGCCAGCAGCTTTTCCCCAAACACTGAAGCTTTCTTT.

The chain has TRBV5-4 and TRBJ2-7; D perhaps matches TRBD1 (6 bases). CDR3 length equals 14 residues. Trimming cost V 4 bases and J 0 bases, with 11 bases left between them. Germline CDR1 SGHNT, CDR2 YYREEE (reference sequence). CDR3 loop: CASSADSSSYEQYF. As DNA, the CDR3 is TGTGCCAGCAGCGCGGACAGCAGCTCCTACGAGCAGTACTTC.

This clone was found once. The V gene is TRBV7-9, the J gene TRBJ2-1; D is ambiguous. The CDR3 has 12 residues. Germline CDR1 reads SEHNR; CDR2 reads FQNEAQ (reference sequence). The ends were cut back, 5 bases at V and 5 bases at J, with 7 bases in the middle. CDR3 DNA: TGTGCCAGCAGCCCACAGAACAATGAGCAGTTCTTC. Amino acid sequence: CASSPQNNEQFF.

The rearrangement links TRBV5-6 to TRBJ2-1; 15 bases line up with TRBD2. This CDR3 spans 18 amino acids. V gave up 3 bases and J gave up 7 bases; unmatched junction bases: 11. The germline V gene encodes CDR1 SGHDT and CDR2 YYEEEE. The CDR3 loop reads CASSSQRTSGGARNEQFF. CDR3 DNA: TGTGCCAGCAGCTCCCAGCGGACTAGCGGGGGGGCAAGGAATGAGCAGTTCTTC.

V and J are TRBV28 and TRBJ1-2, with D possibly matching TRBD1 (5 bases). V was cut by 10 bases and J by 7 bases, with 19 bases left in between. The CDR3 covers 13 residues. Germline-derived CDR1 and CDR2 are MDHEN and SYDVKM. The DNA for the CDR3 is TGTGCCACCCAGGGATTTTCTGGCGCTGGCTACACCTTC. Its protein product is CATQGFSGAGYTF.

This CDR3 is CASSVDRVGTQYF. The CDR3 nucleotides are TGTGCCAGCAGCGTAGACAGGGTGGGGACCCAGTACTTC. V gene TRBV5-4 combines with J gene TRBJ2-5; 7 bases match TRBD1. Trimming cost V 4 bases and J 7 bases; bases outside gene matches: 7. The germline V gene has CDR1 SGHNT and CDR2 YYREEE (reference sequence). The CDR3 has 13 residues.

The chain is built from TRBV10-1 and TRBJ2-1; possible D gene TRBD2, 6 bases. V lost 8 bases and J 0 bases, leaving 23 bases between the germline ends. Germline lookup yields CDR1 WNHNN and CDR2 SYGVQD (reference sequence). This CDR3 is 18 amino acids long. DNA for the CDR3: TGCGCCAGCCCCAGACACCGGGACTGTAATCCCTCCTACAATGAGCAGTTCTTC. Translated: CASPRHRDCNPSYNEQFF.

V usage is TRBV7-2 and J usage is TRBJ2-7, with 7 positions matching TRBD1. The trim removed 4 bases at V and 5 bases at J, leaving 8 bases unmatched. The germline V gene has CDR1 SGHTA and CDR2 FQGNSA. There are 14 residues in the CDR3. The CDR3 reads CASSSRQGIHEQYF. The DNA for the CDR3 is TGTGCCAGCAGCTCCCGACAGGGTATTCACGAGCAGTACTTC.

The chain recombines TRBV27 with TRBJ2-5; tentatively, D is TRBD2 (6 bases). This CDR3 contains 14 residues. Trimming stripped 8 bases from V and 5 bases from J, with 18 bases between. Per the germline V gene, CDR1 is MNHEY and CDR2 is SMNVEV (reference sequence). This CDR3 is CASRSAGYLETQYF. DNA of the CDR3: TGTGCCAGCCGGAGTGCGGGATACTTGGAGACCCAGTACTTC.

The rearrangement uses TRBV3-1 (or the pseudogene TRBV3-2) and TRBJ1-1; TRBD1 agrees at 7 bases. The CDR3 is made up of 15 amino acids. In germline, CDR1 is LGHDT, CDR2 YNNKEL (reference sequence). The J segment lost 0 bases and the V segment lost 2 bases, leaving 3 bases of the junction unmatched. CDR3 DNA sequence: TGTGCCAGCAGCCAAAGAGGGGGCTTGAACACTGAAGCTTTCTTT. Translated: CASSQRGGLNTEAFF.

The chain recombines TRBV30 with TRBJ2-7, with D maybe TRBD2 (5 bases). Trimming stripped 0 bases from V and 7 bases from J, with 7 bases between. Germline V lookup: CDR1 GTSNPN, CDR2 SVGIG (reference sequence). The CDR3 is made up of 11 amino acids. The DNA for the CDR3 is TGTGCCTGGAGTGTATCGGGGGAGCAGTACTTC. Protein product: CAWSVSGEQYF.

The chain couples TRBV7-2 to TRBJ2-2; D call uncertain. The CDR3 extends over 13 amino acids. The V end lost 4 bases, the J end lost 7 bases, and 10 bases lay between the germline ends. CDR1 is SGHTA and CDR2 is FQGNSA in the germline V gene. The CDR3 nucleotides read TGTGCCAGCAGCTCCCCCCCGGGCGGGGAGCTGTTTTTT. It is translated as CASSSPPGGELFF.

This clone was seen a few times. The V call is TRBV7-6, the J call TRBJ1-1; 8 nucleotides align to TRBD1. Germline lookup yields CDR1 SGHVS and CDR2 FNYEAQ. This CDR3 region has 13 residues. The J segment lost 6 bases and the V segment lost 8 bases, leaving 8 bases of the junction unmatched. CDR3 in amino acids: CASQGASTSEAFF. The CDR3 bases are TGTGCCAGCCAGGGGGCCAGTACATCTGAAGCTTTCTTT.

J is TRBJ2-3 and V is TRBV6-5; a possible D gene is TRBD1 (5 bases). The CDR3 runs to 14 residues. Germline lookup yields CDR1 MNHEY and CDR2 SVGAGI. Between the trimmed V and J ends, which lost 6 bases and 2 bases, there was a span of 12 bases. Here the CDR3 DNA reads TGTGCCAGCAGCGCAGACAGATACACAGATACGCAGTATTTT. It specifies CASSADRYTDTQYF.

The CDR3 loop is CASSLPLAGEYEQYF. For the CDR3, the DNA is TGCGCCAGCAGCTTGCCTCTAGCGGGAGAATACGAGCAGTACTTC. The V and J genes are TRBV5-1 and TRBJ2-7, with 10 bases fitting TRBD2. This CDR3 has 15 residues. Germline CDR1 reads SGHRS; CDR2 reads YFSETQ. Losses at the gene ends were 1 base for V and 4 bases for J; bases not matched to a gene: 5.

The chain uses TRBV29-1 and TRBJ2-2, with D possibly TRBD1 on 6 matching bases. The V end was cut by 7 bases, the J end by 4 bases, with 10 bases between. CDR1 is SQVTM and CDR2 is ANQGSEA in the germline V gene. CDR3 length: 12 amino acids. The CDR3 spells CSAGQFTGELFF. The CDR3 bases are TGCAGCGCAGGACAGTTCACCGGGGAGCTGTTTTTT.

This sequence joins TRBV3-1 (or the pseudogene TRBV3-2) and TRBJ1-2; possibly TRBD1 for D (6 bases). The CDR3 has 14 amino acids. V lost 2 bases to trimming and J lost 4 bases, with 11 bases between them. The germline CDR1 and CDR2 sequences are LGHDT and YNNKEL (reference sequence). The CDR3 DNA reads as TGTGCCAGCAGCCAAAGGACAGAGCTCTATGGCTACACCTTC. Residues: CASSQRTELYGYTF.

This chain connects TRBV2 to TRBJ2-7; 10 nucleotides agree with TRBD2. This CDR3 spans 16 amino acids. Germline V gives CDR1 SNHLY, CDR2 FYNNEI. V trimming: 6 bases; J trimming: 7 bases; junction bases outside the gene matches: 15. CDR3 amino acids: CASRNDLGLARREQYF. CDR3 DNA: TGTGCCAGCAGAAACGACCTGGGACTAGCGAGAAGAGAGCAGTACTTC.

The chain couples TRBV27 to TRBJ2-7, with D possibly being TRBD1 (7 bases). V was clipped by 2 bases and J by 2 bases, with 16 bases between them. CDR1 and CDR2 from the germline V gene are MNHEY and SMNVEV (reference sequence). The CDR3 length is 16 residues. The CDR3 nucleotides are TGTGCCAGCAGTTTAGGTAGGACAGGACTACCCTACGAGCAGTACTTC. It yields the protein CASSLGRTGLPYEQYF.

V gene TRBV9 combines with J gene TRBJ1-2, with D maybe TRBD1 (5 bases). CDR1 is SGDLS, CDR2 YYNGEE, per germline. Trimming shortened V by 0 bases and J by 6 bases, and 6 bases separated the two germline ends. The length of the CDR3 is 12 residues. CDR3 sequence reads: CASSVAQDGYTF. DNA of the CDR3: TGTGCCAGCAGCGTAGCACAGGATGGCTACACCTTC.

This chain joins TRBV27 and TRBJ1-1, with D possibly being TRBD1 (6 bases). The CDR3 has 14 residues. The V gene's germline CDR1 is MNHEY and CDR2 SMNVEV (reference sequence). The germline V and J ends were trimmed by 6 bases and 7 bases, with 18 bases remaining between them. CDR3 nucleotide sequence: TGTGCCAGCAGCCGGAGCACAGGGCTGCTTGAAGCTTTCTTT. Its protein product is CASSRSTGLLEAFF.

This rearrangement joins TRBV19 to TRBJ1-6; 7 nucleotides align to TRBD1. Losses at the gene ends were 6 bases for V and 7 bases for J; bases not matched to a gene: 6. The CDR3 is 14 residues long. Germline V gene sequence: CDR1 LNHDA, CDR2 SQIVND (reference sequence). Here the CDR3 reads CASRPGTVNSPLHF. Here the CDR3 DNA reads TGTGCCAGTAGGCCCGGGACAGTAAATTCACCCCTCCACTTT. The full variable domain, completed using reference TRBV19 and TRBJ1-6, is DGGITQSPKYLFRKEGQNVTLSCEQNLNHDAMYWYRQDPGQGLRLIYYSQIVNDFQKGDIAEGYSVSREKKESFPLTVTSAQKNPTAFYLCASRPGTVNSPLHFGNGTRLTVT.